These T cell receptor beta chains were read from a single sample in a study of beta chain features in type 1 diabetes. Sequencing used immunoSEQ multiplex PCR; TCRdb keeps in-frame clones, though not all of them. The repertoire holds over 350,000 clones, with roughly 15% as singletons. Sequencing was carried out using naive CD4+ T cells from blood. These receptors all come from a woman younger than 35 in good health. CDR3s include the opening cysteine and the closing phenylalanine or tryptophan. The D gene is left open where the match is weak. Only some rows state a clone size, as once, few, many or a class for expanded clones.

few,TRBJ2-1,TRBD2,TRBV28,TGTGCCAGCAGCAGTGCTAGCGGTGGGGGGAATGAGCAGTTCTTC,CASSSASGGGNEQFF
few,TRBJ2-5,TRBD1,TRBV5-4,TGTGCCAGCAGCTGGGGACAGGGATATGGGGAGACCCAGTACTTC,CASSWGQGYGETQYF
once,TRBJ2-1,TRBD2,TRBV5-1,TGCGCCAGCAGCGGTGGACTAGCGGGGAGCCCCTACAATGAGCAGTTCTTC,CASSGGLAGSPYNEQFF
once,TRBJ2-3,TRBD2,TRBV7-2,TGTGCCAGCAGCTTAGGTGGGAGGGGAGCGGGCGATACGCAGTATTTT,CASSLGGRGAGDTQYF
NA,TRBJ2-6,NA,TRBV7-9,TGTGCGGGCCACCGCTCTGGGGCCAACGTCCTGACTTTC,CAGHRSGANVLTF
few,TRBJ2-1,TRBD2,TRBV5-4,TGTGCCAGCAGCTTGGGGGGACTAGCGGACAATGAGCAGTTCTTC,CASSLGGLADNEQFF
few,TRBJ2-1,NA,TRBV7-2,TGTGCCAGCAGCCCCGGACTCGATCGAGTCAATGAGCAGTTCTTC,CASSPGLDRVNEQFF
few,TRBJ2-5,NA,TRBV5-4,TGTGCCAGCAGCCCTGTCGCCGGAGAGACCCAGTACTTC,CASSPVAGETQYF
few,TRBJ1-1,NA,TRBV7-3,TGTGCCAGCAGCCCAGGGGCAAGGAACACTGAAGCTTTCTTT,CASSPGARNTEAFF
few,TRBJ2-7,NA,TRBV7-8,TGTGCCAGCAGCTTGGGACAACTTTACGAGCAGTACTTC,CASSLGQLYEQYF
NA,TRBJ2-7,NA,TRBV2,TGTGCCAGCAGTGAAGATCAGGGTCCGTACTTC,CASSEDQGPYF
few,TRBJ2-1,TRBD2,TRBV5-4,TGTGCCAGCAGCTTGGATAGAGGGACTAGTGAGCAGTTCTTC,CASSLDRGTSEQFF
NA,TRBJ2-1,NA,TRBV18,TGTGCCAGCTCACCACAGGGGGGACTAAGGGACAATGAGCAGTTCTTC,CASSPQGGLRDNEQFF
NA,TRBJ2-6,NA,TRBV25-1,TGTGCCAGCAGCCCCGGGACAACCTTCTCTGGGGCCAACGTCCTGACTTTC,CASSPGTTFSGANVLTF
few,TRBJ1-1,NA,TRBV21-1,TGTGCCAGCAGGGAAACAGGAAAGAACACTGAAGCTTTCTTT,CASRETGKNTEAFF
few,TRBJ1-2,NA,TRBV28,TGTGCCAGCTACAGCTCGGGGGGCTACACCTTC,CASYSSGGYTF
NA,TRBJ1-1,NA,TRBV5-6,TGTGCCAGCAGCTTTGCCGGGCCCCTAGCAAACACTGAAGCTTTCTTT,CASSFAGPLANTEAFF
few,TRBJ2-7,TRBD2,TRBV29-1,TGCAGCGTCCCAACTGGGTTAGCGGGAGGGTACGAGCAGTACTTC,CSVPTGLAGGYEQYF
NA,TRBJ2-1,TRBD2,TRBV30,TGTGCCTGGACTCACCGGGAGGCGGTCAATGAGCAGTTCTTC,CAWTHREAVNEQFF
NA,TRBJ1-2,NA,TRBV4-2,TGTGCCAGCAGCCAAGATCAGGCTCGGGGCTACACCTTC,CASSQDQARGYTF
NA,TRBJ2-7,TRBD2,TRBV29-1,TGCAGCGTTGGCGGGAGGGCCAATTCCAAGCAGTACTTC,CSVGGRANSKQYF
NA,TRBJ1-2,NA,TRBV2,TGTGCCAGCGTTCCCTTCCAATCGGGGTTCGCGAGTGGCTACACCTTC,CASVPFQSGFASGYTF
few,TRBJ1-3,NA,TRBV29-1,TGCAGCGTTTGTGAGTTCTCTGGAAACACCATATATTTT,CSVCEFSGNTIYF
few,TRBJ2-2,NA,TRBV18,TGTGCCAGCTCACCTCCGAGACTAGGGGCCGGGGAGCTGTTTTTT,CASSPPRLGAGELFF
NA,TRBJ2-1,NA,TRBV29-1,TGCAGCGTTGATCGCGGGAACTCCGAGCAGTTCTTC,CSVDRGNSEQFF
few,TRBJ2-7,NA,TRBV28,TGTGCCAGCAGTTTACCGCCCCGGTCCTACGAGCAGTACTTC,CASSLPPRSYEQYF
NA,TRBJ2-1,NA,TRBV28,TGTGCCAGCAGCCCCTCTCCCTACAATGAGCAGTTCTTC,CASSPSPYNEQFF
NA,TRBJ1-5,NA,TRBV7-2,TGTGCCAGCAGCTTAGTGGGAGGGAATAGCAATCAGCCCCAGCATTTT,CASSLVGGNSNQPQHF
NA,TRBJ1-5,NA,TRBV18,TGTGCCAGCTCACCTGGGACTGCCGTCACACAGCCCCAGCATTTT,CASSPGTAVTQPQHF
NA,TRBJ1-2,TRBD1,TRBV7-6,TGTGCCAGCAGCTTAACAGGGGGCAGTAGTGGCTACACCTTC,CASSLTGGSSGYTF
NA,TRBJ1-2,NA,TRBV28,TGTGCCAGCAGTCGGGACATAGGCGCTGGCTACACCTTC,CASSRDIGAGYTF
few,TRBJ2-1,NA,TRBV28,TGTGCCAGCAGAGGGGCGGGAAGGGTCAATGAGCAGTTCTTC,CASRGAGRVNEQFF
NA,TRBJ1-2,TRBD1,TRBV7-8,TGTGCCAGCAGCCGCTCCAGGACAGGCCCAAACTATGGCTACACCTTC,CASSRSRTGPNYGYTF
NA,TRBJ1-1,TRBD1,TRBV7-2,TGTGCCAGCAGCTCCGGGACAGCCAACACTGAAGCTTTCTTT,CASSSGTANTEAFF
few,TRBJ2-3,NA,TRBV11-3,TGTGCCAGCAGCTTAGGCGATGTTATTAGCACAGATACGCAGTATTTT,CASSLGDVISTDTQYF
few,TRBJ2-7,TRBD1,TRBV30,TGTGCCTGGAACAGGGGAGCATACGAGCAGTACTTC,CAWNRGAYEQYF
NA,TRBJ2-5,TRBD2,TRBV9,TGTGCCAGCAGCGGGACTAGCGGGCGCCAAGAGACCCAGTACTTC,CASSGTSGRQETQYF
few,TRBJ2-1,TRBD1,TRBV6-5,TGTGCCAGCAGATCTGACAGGGGCAGCTACAATGAGCAGTTCTTC,CASRSDRGSYNEQFF
NA,TRBJ1-5,TRBD1,TRBV18,TGTGCCAGCTCATCCGGACAGGTTAGCAATCAGCCCCAGCATTTT,CASSSGQVSNQPQHF
NA,TRBJ2-7,NA,TRBV28,TGTGCCAGCAGTTCGTACCAGTTTTCCTTCTACGAGCAGTACTTC,CASSSYQFSFYEQYF